Listed here are 27 T cell receptor beta chains from one sample, sequenced in a study of blood T cell repertoires in COVID-19. Clones were read by immunoSEQ multiplex PCR, and TCRdb kept only the in-frame ones, dropping some. The sample lists 400,000 to 450,000 clones, over 75% occurring once. What was sequenced was PBMCs or T cells enriched from blood (not recorded which). Receptor source: a man aged 30 to 45 who had recovered from COVID-19.

J is TRBJ1-3 and V is TRBV4-1; maybe TRBD1 (6 bases). CDR3 size: 16 residues. Germline CDR1 reads MGHRA; CDR2 reads YSYEKL. Trimming shortened V by 4 bases and J by 0 bases, and 13 bases separated the two germline ends. CDR3 bases: TGCGCCAGCAGCCTAGAGGGGGGAACCTCTGGAAACACCATATATTTT. It specifies CASSLEGGTSGNTIYF.

The chain recombines TRBV7-9 with TRBJ2-3; D is unclear. The CDR3 extends over 16 amino acids. Germline CDR1 and CDR2: SEHNR and FQNEAQ (reference sequence). V was shortened by 1 base and J by 2 bases, with 13 bases between the two germline ends. CDR3 coding DNA: TGTGCCAGCAGCTTAGTAGGCCGGCGACTCACAGATACGCAGTATTTT. Its translation is CASSLVGRRLTDTQYF.

CDR3 protein: CASSGTVGQPQHF. The CDR3 nucleotides read TGTGCCAGCAGCGGGACAGTCGGTCAGCCCCAGCATTTT. This rearrangement joins TRBV5-8 to TRBJ1-5, with 7 bases that match TRBD1. The CDR3 is 13 residues long. Germline V gene data show CDR1 as SGHTS and CDR2 as YDEGEE. Trimming took 4 bases from V and 6 from J; bases not matched to a gene: 4.

The gene calls are TRBV15 and TRBJ1-2, with D possibly matching TRBD1 (5 bases). The V gene's germline CDR1 is LNHNV and CDR2 YYDKDF (reference sequence). V lost 8 bases to trimming and J lost 0 bases, with 16 bases between them. This CDR3 comprises 15 residues. The CDR3 loop is CATAITLDTNYGYTF. CDR3 DNA sequence: TGTGCCACCGCAATAACATTGGACACTAACTATGGCTACACCTTC.

This chain connects TRBV10-3 to TRBJ1-1, with 7 bases identical to TRBD1. The ends lost 6 bases at V and 6 bases at J; junction bases unmatched: 13. Germline V gene lookup returns CDR1 ENHRY and CDR2 SYGVKD. This CDR3 contains 15 residues. The CDR3 loop reads CAIRMTGLDSSEAFF. CDR3 in DNA: TGTGCCATCAGGATGACAGGGCTGGACTCTTCTGAAGCTTTCTTT.

The chain employs TRBV11-2 and TRBJ2-1, with D possibly being TRBD2 (5 bases). V gave up 0 bases and J gave up 7 bases, with 19 bases separating them. The CDR3 covers 17 residues. Germline CDR1 reads SGHAT; CDR2 reads FQNNGV. The CDR3 here is CASSLELASRRWNEQFF. The CDR3 DNA follows: TGTGCCAGCAGCTTAGAACTGGCTAGCCGACGGTGGAATGAGCAGTTCTTC.

The chain employs TRBV28 and TRBJ1-1; D is unresolved. The CDR3 is made up of 15 amino acids. Between the trimmed V and J ends, which lost 6 bases and 1 base, there was a span of 15 bases. Per the germline V gene, CDR1 is MDHEN and CDR2 is SYDVKM. CDR3 sequence (DNA): TGTGCCAGCAGCCTTGTAACCCCCGGGAACACTGAAGCTTTCTTT. As protein: CASSLVTPGNTEAFF.

The chain carries TRBV28 and TRBJ2-2, with TRBD1 as a possible D gene (6 bases). V lost 5 bases, J lost 4 bases, and 11 bases lay in between. The germline V gene encodes CDR1 MDHEN and CDR2 SYDVKM. The CDR3 contains 14 residues. The DNA of the CDR3 is TGTGCCAGCAGTCCAGGGGTTGGCACCGGGGAGCTGTTTTTT. This sequence encodes CASSPGVGTGELFF.

V is TRBV6-5 and J is TRBJ2-2; 9 nucleotides agree with TRBD1. V gave up 6 bases and J gave up 6 bases; unmatched junction bases: 8. CDR3 size: 15 residues. The germline CDR1 and CDR2 sequences are MNHEY and SVGAGI. The CDR3: CASRGGQGKAGELFF. In DNA, the CDR3 is TGTGCCAGCAGGGGGGGACAGGGAAAGGCCGGGGAGCTGTTTTTT.

The V gene is TRBV9, the J gene TRBJ2-2, with D hard to call. The germline V and J ends were trimmed by 0 bases and 0 bases, with 9 bases remaining between them. The CDR3 loop spans 16 amino acids. CDR1 SGDLS and CDR2 YYNGEE come from the germline V gene. The DNA for the CDR3 is TGTGCCAGCAGCGTAGAATTACTCCCGAACACCGGGGAGCTGTTTTTT. It yields the protein CASSVELLPNTGELFF.

The chain couples TRBV5-6 to TRBJ1-5, with unresolved D. The ends were cut back, 4 bases at V and 4 bases at J, with 9 bases in the middle. The CDR3 sequence is 13 residues long. The germline V gene has CDR1 SGHDT and CDR2 YYEEEE. The CDR3 reads CASSRSGNQPQHF. For the CDR3, the DNA is TGTGCCAGCAGCCGATCCGGGAATCAGCCCCAGCATTTT.

The chain carries TRBV9 and TRBJ2-2; 8 nucleotides align to TRBD2. The ends lost 7 bases at V and 5 bases at J; junction bases unmatched: 7. The CDR3 loop spans 14 amino acids. CDR1 SGDLS and CDR2 YYNGEE come from the germline V gene. The CDR3 DNA follows: TGTGCCAGCCAGAGCGGGAGAAGTACCGGGGAGCTGTTTTTT. Residues: CASQSGRSTGELFF.

The chain carries TRBV24-1 and TRBJ2-1; TRBD2 might be the D (5 bases). Trimming took 6 bases from V and 0 from J, leaving 11 bases between them. The CDR3 has 15 amino acids. The germline V gene encodes CDR1 KGHDR and CDR2 SFDVKD. CDR3 coding DNA: TGTGCCACCAGTCCCGCGGGTAGCTCCTACAATGAGCAGTTCTTC. Protein: CATSPAGSSYNEQFF.

The rearrangement links TRBV20-1 to TRBJ2-1; 7 positions agree with TRBD2. This CDR3 comprises 14 residues. Germline CDR1 DFQATT, CDR2 SNEGSKA (reference sequence). V dropped 3 bases and J dropped 7; count of bases not matched to a gene: 9. Here the CDR3 reads CSASKGLGGNEQFF. In nucleotides, the CDR3 is TGCAGTGCTAGTAAGGGGCTCGGGGGGAATGAGCAGTTCTTC.

As regards this clone: At the DNA level, this CDR3 is encoded by other sequences in the same sample as well. The chain couples TRBV18 to TRBJ1-3; TRBD1 is a possible D gene (5 bases). The germline gives CDR1 KGHSH, CDR2 LQKENI. Trimming removed 4 bases from V and 1 base from J, with 8 bases in between. This CDR3 is built from 14 residues. The CDR3 is CASSLQGSGNTIYF. CDR3 nucleotides: TGTGCCAGCTCACTCCAGGGATCTGGAAACACCATATATTTT.

The chain carries TRBV5-1 and TRBJ1-1; the D gene is possibly TRBD1 (5 bases). Germline CDR1 reads SGHRS; CDR2 reads YFSETQ. V lost 4 bases and J 4 bases, leaving 14 bases between the germline ends. This CDR3 is built from 14 residues. CDR3: CASSKQTEPTEAFF. The CDR3, as DNA: TGCGCCAGCAGCAAACAGACAGAACCCACTGAAGCTTTCTTT. The variable domain in full, with the rest retrieved from reference TRBV5-1 and TRBJ1-1, is KAGVTQTPRYLIKTRGQQVTLSCSPISGHRSVSWYQQTPGQGLQFLFEYFSETQRNKGNFPGRFSGRQFSNSRSEMNVSTLELGDSALYLCASSKQTEPTEAFFGQGTRLTVV.

V and J are TRBV9 and TRBJ1-2; weak D call: TRBD1 (5 bases). This CDR3 has 18 amino acids. The V gene's germline CDR1 is SGDLS and CDR2 YYNGEE. V dropped 1 base and J dropped 3 bases, with 22 bases sitting between them. The DNA of the CDR3 is TGTGCCAGCAGCGTAAGAGTGGACATTGGGGGGGAAGACTATGGCTACACCTTC. Amino acid sequence: CASSVRVDIGGEDYGYTF. The variable domain in full, with the rest retrieved from reference TRBV9 and TRBJ1-2, is DSGVTQTPKHLITATGQRVTLRCSPRSGDLSVYWYQQSLDQGLQFLIQYYNGEERAKGNILERFSAQQFPDLHSELNLSSLELGDSALYFCASSVRVDIGGEDYGYTFGSGTRLTVV.

This clone has a single count. CDR3 region: CASSLGLMPSSYEQYF. The CDR3 coding sequence is TGCGCCAGCAGCTTGGGCCTCATGCCGAGCTCCTACGAGCAGTACTTC. This chain connects TRBV5-1 to TRBJ2-7, with D unresolved. Trimming took 0 bases from V and 0 from J, leaving 13 bases between them. The CDR3 contains 16 residues. Per the germline V gene, CDR1 is SGHRS and CDR2 is YFSETQ.

This clone was recorded once. This chain links TRBV12-5 with TRBJ1-5; TRBD1 matches 11 bases. Germline CDR1 is LGHNT and CDR2 is FRNRAP. This CDR3 contains 14 residues. J gave up 7 bases and V 1 base, and 0 bases lay outside the gene matches. The chain's CDR3 is CASGLGDRGQPQHF. The CDR3 nucleotides are TGTGCTAGTGGTTTGGGGGACAGGGGGCAGCCCCAGCATTTT.

This chain links TRBV28 with TRBJ1-2; the D gene is possibly TRBD1 (5 bases). The CDR3 runs 12 residues. The germline CDR1 and CDR2 sequences are MDHEN and SYDVKM. V lost 2 bases, J lost 8 bases, and 9 bases lay in between. The CDR3 nucleotides read TGTGCCAGCAGTTTACTGACAGAAGGCTACACCTTC. Translating gives CASSLLTEGYTF.

The rearrangement links TRBV10-2 to TRBJ2-7; 8 nucleotides align to TRBD2. Germline CDR1 reads WSHSY; CDR2 reads SAAADI. The CDR3 has 17 amino acids. The trim removed 7 bases at V and 3 bases at J, leaving 17 bases unmatched. The CDR3 DNA is TGCGCCAGCACCAAGACTGAACTAGCGGATATGATCTACGAGCAGTACTTC. Translation gives CASTKTELADMIYEQYF.

The chain joins TRBV6-2 or TRBV6-3 to TRBJ2-1, with D possibly being TRBD2 (6 bases). V was pared by 4 bases and J by 0 bases, with 10 bases between. CDR3 size: 15 residues. Germline CDR1 and CDR2: MNHEY and SVGEGT. The CDR3 DNA reads TGTGCCAGCAGTTCCGGGAGATACTCCTACAATGAGCAGTTCTTC. Protein product: CASSSGRYSYNEQFF.

This rearrangement joins TRBV27 to TRBJ2-1; TRBD1 aligns across 7 bases. The length of the CDR3 is 19 residues. V trimming: 6 bases; J trimming: 0 bases; junction bases outside the gene matches: 17. Per the germline V gene, CDR1 is MNHEY and CDR2 is SMNVEV (reference sequence). The CDR3 sequence is CASRPYPGQTISSYNEQFF. CDR3 nucleotide sequence: TGTGCCAGCAGACCGTATCCGGGACAGACAATTAGCTCCTACAATGAGCAGTTCTTC.

CDR3 region: CAISEVLAGGNNEQFF. CDR3 coding DNA: TGTGCCATCAGTGAGGTCCTAGCGGGAGGGAACAATGAGCAGTTCTTC. The rearrangement joins TRBV10-3 to TRBJ2-1, with TRBD2 matching over 12 bases. The CDR3 covers 16 residues. Germline V gene lookup returns CDR1 ENHRY and CDR2 SYGVKD. J gave up 5 bases and V 2 bases, and 4 bases lay outside the gene matches.

J is TRBJ1-2 and V is TRBV7-2, with 8 bases matching TRBD1. The germline CDR1 and CDR2 sequences are SGHTA and FQGNSA. This CDR3 is 14 amino acids long. The J segment lost 4 bases and the V segment lost 5 bases, leaving 6 bases of the junction unmatched. The DNA for the CDR3 is TGTGCCAGCAGCGCTTACGACAGGGGCTATGGCTACACCTTC. Translating it yields CASSAYDRGYGYTF.

The chain carries TRBV3-1 (or the pseudogene TRBV3-2) and TRBJ1-4; maybe TRBD1 (6 bases). The ends were cut back, 2 bases at V and 8 bases at J, with 15 bases in the middle. This CDR3 spans 15 amino acids. The germline CDR1 and CDR2 sequences are LGHDT and YNNKEL (reference sequence). The DNA for the CDR3 is TGTGCCAGCAGCCAATATGCAGGGGCGGCCGAAAAACTGTTTTTT. Protein: CASSQYAGAAEKLFF.

The gene calls are TRBV30 and TRBJ1-4; a weak D match, TRBD1 (6 bases). Germline CDR1 GTSNPN, CDR2 SVGIG (reference sequence). The V gene lost 7 bases and the J gene lost 7 bases, with 16 bases spanning the gap. The CDR3 is 13 amino acids. This CDR3 is CAYNRGFGEKLFF. In nucleotides, the CDR3 is TGTGCCTATAATAGGGGGTTCGGTGAAAAACTGTTTTTT.